This T cell receptor (beta chain) was obtained from a study of T cells in localized non-small cell lung cancer. V gave up 7 bases and J gave up 0 bases; unmatched junction bases: 12. Germline V CDR1 and CDR2: MNHGY, SAAAGT. This CDR3 region has 16 residues. Profiled with immunoSEQ multiplex PCR; TCRdb holds only in-frame clones, not every one. The sample lists 8,500 to 14,000 clones, 25% to 30% seen once, with 5% to 5.5% in the top ten. The sequence was obtained from a man between 40 and 75 years old with stage I lung adenocarcinoma. The material was lung tumor tissue, obtained before any cancer treatment. V usage is TRBV6-8 and J usage is TRBJ2-7; 7 nucleotides agree with TRBD1. CDR3 sequence reads: CASNKRQGLSSYEQYF. DNA for the CDR3: TGTGCCAGCAACAAAAGACAGGGATTGAGCTCCTACGAGCAGTACTTC.